Listed here are 16 T cell receptor beta chains from one sample, sequenced in a study of T-cell memory formation after mild COVID-19 listed by TCRdb under 2021. Libraries were constructed by 5' RACE. The sample was run on an Illumina NovaSeq 6000. The public reads were reprocessed in TCRdb via fastp at Q25 and MiXCR, keeping in-frame beta chains. When rows share a CDR3 protein, they turn into one entry using the most common DNA and genes. Here the sample has nearly 110,000 distinct CDR3 sequences; under 15% occur a single time. About 39% of the sample is held by the ten biggest clonotypes. The sample consisted of PBMCs or a T cell subset sorted from them (not recorded which). The receptors originated from a man aged 18 to 30 who had mild COVID-19 (a few samples of this study predate the infection). The sample titles of this study are shuffled in the database, so cell type and time point are left out; the donor was told from shared clones.

A few counts support this clonotype. The chain recombines TRBV6-5 with TRBJ2-1; D might be TRBD1 or TRBD2, each matching 5 bases. CDR3 size: 14 residues. Trimming cost V 3 bases and J 6 bases, with 12 bases left between them. Germline V gene lookup returns CDR1 MNHEY and CDR2 SVGAGI. DNA for the CDR3: TGTGCCAGCAGTTATCTCGAGGGGAGCAATGAGCAGTTCTTC. Encoded protein: CASSYLEGSNEQFF.

The chain employs TRBV10-2 and TRBJ2-3; 10 bases match TRBD2. V shed 2 bases and J 4 bases; nucleotides not matched to a gene: 6. CDR3 length: 16 residues. Germline CDR1 WSHSY, CDR2 SAAADI. The CDR3 loop reads CASSEVSGGPPDTQYF. CDR3 DNA sequence: TGCGCCAGCAGTGAGGTTAGCGGGGGGCCCCCAGATACGCAGTATTTT.

DNA of the CDR3: TGTGCCACCAGTGATCATAGCACAGATACGCAGTATTTT. Amino acids: CATSDHSTDTQYF. This chain joins TRBV24-1 and TRBJ2-3; D remains unclear. Germline lookup yields CDR1 KGHDR and CDR2 SFDVKD. There are 13 residues in the CDR3. Trimming stripped 3 bases from V and 0 bases from J, with 3 bases between.

This rearrangement joins TRBV3-1 to TRBJ2-7; tentative D call: TRBD2 (5 bases). Trimming cost V 4 bases and J 6 bases, with 13 bases left between them. CDR1 and CDR2 from the germline V gene are LGHDT and YNNKEL (reference sequence). The CDR3 length is 13 residues. In DNA form, the CDR3 reads TGTGCCAGCAGCCCCCGAGGGTCTCTCGAGCAGTACGTC. It yields the protein CASSPRGSLEQYV.

The chain combines TRBV3-1 with TRBJ1-2, with D tentatively TRBD1 (6 bases). This CDR3 region has 15 residues. From germline, CDR1 is LGHDT and CDR2 YNNKEL (reference sequence). The germline V and J ends were trimmed by 1 base and 8 bases, with 17 bases remaining between them. CDR3 DNA: TGTGCCAGCAGCCAAGTCAAGGGGACAAAGGAGGGCTACACCTTC. As protein: CASSQVKGTKEGYTF.

CDR3 amino acids: CASYDPTGTDTQYF. The CDR3, as DNA: TGCGCCAGCTATGACCCGACCGGCACAGATACGCAGTATTTT. J is TRBJ2-3 and V is TRBV4-1; no firm D call. V lost 8 bases to trimming and J lost 1 base, with 13 bases between them. Per germline, CDR1 MGHRA and CDR2 YSYEKL. The CDR3 contains 14 residues.

This clonotype has a count of ten or more. V is TRBV7-9 and J is TRBJ1-1; no definite D call. CDR3 length: 12 amino acids. V lost 5 bases to trimming and J lost 5 bases, with 9 bases between them. Germline values: CDR1 SEHNR, CDR2 FQNEAQ (reference sequence). The CDR3 DNA reads TGTGCCAGCAGCCCGGATTCGACTGAAGCTTTCTTT. Its translation is CASSPDSTEAFF.

This clonotype was counted at least ten times. The chain recombines TRBV6-5 with TRBJ1-1; D uncertain. The V end was cut by 5 bases, the J end by 4 bases, with 11 bases between. Germline values: CDR1 MNHEY, CDR2 SVGAGI. The length of the CDR3 is 13 residues. CDR3 sequence (DNA): TGTGCCAGCAGTCTTTCGCAGGTCACTGAAGCTTTCTTT. It is translated as CASSLSQVTEAFF.

This clonotype appeared a few times. This rearrangement joins TRBV7-8 to TRBJ2-1, with 10 positions matching TRBD2. The junction had 14 bases not matched to a gene; V was cut back by 5 bases and J by 7 bases. CDR3 length: 17 residues. Germline lookup yields CDR1 SGHVS and CDR2 FQNEAQ. The CDR3 nucleotides are TGTGCCAGCAGCGCCGGACTAGCGGCTTCGGCCGGGAATGAGCAGTTCTTC. Its protein product is CASSAGLAASAGNEQFF.

The table lists this clonotype with a few counts. The gene calls are TRBV2 and TRBJ2-3, with D unclear. The CDR3 extends over 14 amino acids. Germline CDR1 reads SNHLY; CDR2 reads FYNNEI. V lost 6 bases and J 1 base, leaving 11 bases between the germline ends. The CDR3 coding sequence is TGTGCCAGCAGCTCCCAGACTCGCACAGATACGCAGTATTTT. Its translation: CASSSQTRTDTQYF.

This clonotype has only a few counts. The rearrangement uses TRBV7-3 and TRBJ1-3; the D is unclear. Looked up from germline, CDR1 is SGHTA and CDR2 is FQGTGA. Trimming shortened V by 1 base and J by 5 bases, and 15 bases separated the two germline ends. This CDR3 is 16 amino acids long. In DNA form, the CDR3 reads TGTGCCAGCAGCTTAAGCACAACCGGGCCGCGAAACACCATATATTTT. The encoded protein is CASSLSTTGPRNTIYF.

This clonotype was detected only a few times. The V and J genes are TRBV27 and TRBJ2-5; D remains ambiguous. The CDR3 is 15 amino acids. V lost 5 bases and J 5 bases, leaving 18 bases between the germline ends. Germline CDR1 and CDR2: MNHEY and SMNVEV (reference sequence). The CDR3 DNA sequence: TGTGCCAGCAGTGCGTCGAATGGCGCCGTTGAGACCCAGTACTTC. Residues: CASSASNGAVETQYF.

Only a few counts were recorded for this clonotype. This sequence joins TRBV11-2 and TRBJ2-7; weak D call: TRBD1 (6 bases). V was shortened by 0 bases and J by 2 bases, with 11 bases between the two germline ends. Looked up from germline, CDR1 is SGHAT and CDR2 is FQNNGV. There are 15 residues in the CDR3. The CDR3 loop reads CASSLDFRGTYEQYF. CDR3 coding DNA: TGTGCCAGCAGCTTAGATTTCAGGGGTACCTACGAGCAGTACTTC.

CDR3 sequence: CASTPSSYNSPLHF. The CDR3 nucleotides are TGTGCCAGCACCCCGAGCTCCTATAATTCACCCCTCCACTTT. The rearrangement links TRBV2 to TRBJ1-6; D is ambiguous. The length of the CDR3 is 14 residues. With 7 bases removed from V and 0 bases from J, the gap between germline ends came to 7 bases. Germline CDR1 SNHLY, CDR2 FYNNEI.

This clonotype has a count of ten or more. The rearrangement joins TRBV4-3 to TRBJ1-2, with TRBD1 matching 9 bases. Germline V CDR1 and CDR2: LGHNA, YSLEER. This CDR3 comprises 16 residues. The junction had 7 bases not matched to a gene; V was cut back by 0 bases and J by 5 bases. The CDR3 is CASSQDPGQGIYGYTF. The CDR3, as DNA: TGCGCCAGCAGCCAAGACCCGGGACAGGGAATTTATGGCTACACCTTC.

The rearrangement joins TRBV7-9 to TRBJ1-5; perhaps TRBD1 as D (6 bases). Germline CDR1 is SEHNR and CDR2 is FQNEAQ (reference sequence). The CDR3 runs 13 residues. Trimming cost V 4 bases and J 5 bases, with 9 bases left between them. CDR3 DNA sequence: TGTGCCAGCAGCTCACCAGGGGATCAGCCCCAGCATTTT. Amino acid sequence: CASSSPGDQPQHF.